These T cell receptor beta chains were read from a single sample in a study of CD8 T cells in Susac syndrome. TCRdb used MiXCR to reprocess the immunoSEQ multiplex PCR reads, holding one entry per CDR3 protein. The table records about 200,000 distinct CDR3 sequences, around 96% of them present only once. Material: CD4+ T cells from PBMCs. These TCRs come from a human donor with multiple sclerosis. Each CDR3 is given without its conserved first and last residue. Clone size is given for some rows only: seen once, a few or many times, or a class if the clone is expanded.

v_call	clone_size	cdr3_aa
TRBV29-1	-	SVGAGPNQETQY
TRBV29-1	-	SVGSLPGQGGPIGELF
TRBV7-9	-	ASSLRSMNTEAF
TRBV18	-	ASSPRDRAGNTIY
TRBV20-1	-	SASSIPTTDTQY
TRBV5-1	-	ASSLVPTAEAF
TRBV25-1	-	ASSDPAQGMNSPLH
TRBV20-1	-	SARIIGTGDIQY
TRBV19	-	ASNLGQTGELF
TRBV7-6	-	ASSAAANTNTEAF
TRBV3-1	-	ASSQRVDGYT
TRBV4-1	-	ASSLGGAYEQF
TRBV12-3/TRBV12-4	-	ASSRVTPVETQY
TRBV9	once	ASSVAGSYNEQF
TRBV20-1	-	SAPLLETQY
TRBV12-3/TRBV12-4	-	ASTRESGTDTQY
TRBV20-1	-	SARDVGGSYSYNEQF
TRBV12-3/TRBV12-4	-	ASSSYSGRNTDTQY
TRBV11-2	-	ASSQLRGPGEQY
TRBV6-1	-	ASTRSYSGGRGGYT
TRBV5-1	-	ASSPGTGITYEQY
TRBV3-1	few	ASSHSTDTQY